The entry below gives a single T cell receptor (beta chain) sequence along with its context. Antigen: not known. CDR1 is MNHNS, CDR2 SASEGT, per germline. The CDR3 length is 13 residues. Trimming cost V 5 bases and J 2 bases, with 10 bases left between them. Sequencing used immunoSEQ multiplex PCR; TCRdb keeps in-frame clones, though not all of them. This sample carries more than 7,000 clones, approximately 91% of them seen once, and the ten largest clones take roughly 12%. This specimen comes from a study of OX40 agonist ivuxolimab in advanced cancers. Study-wide results and limits: At 0.1 to 3.0 mg/kg, CD4+ and CD8+ blood T cells expanded clonally by week 6. Relative to CD4+ cells, CD8+ T cells on average had more expanded clones.

The receptor was isolated from an adult with an advanced solid tumor such as melanoma, head and neck, liver or kidney cancer. The sequences come from CD4+ or CD8+ T cells sorted from blood, collected in a trial of the OX40 agonist ivuxolimab. This chain connects TRBV6-1 to TRBJ2-7, with a tentative D call TRBD1 (5 bases). For the CDR3, the DNA is TGTGCCAGCAGTTGGGAAGGGGCCTACGAGCAGTACTTC. Its protein is CASSWEGAYEQYF.